This TCR beta chain was observed in a study of blood T cell repertoires in COVID-19. Study details: PBMCs, B-cell-depleted T cells, or T cells provided the cDNA or gDNA that made up the material.

Participant age was roughly 18 to 89 years, and participants resided in about two dozen US areas. Participants were placed into cohorts based on the clinical history they reported. No more than 2 weeks before study entry, exposed participants had met a case of COVID-19. Per germline, CDR1 KGHSH and CDR2 LQKENI. The CDR3 has 17 residues. V gave up 1 base and J gave up 4 bases, with 19 bases separating them. Here immunoSEQ multiplex PCR was the method, and the copy in TCRdb shows in-frame clones only, minus some. This sample carries roughly 150,000 clones, roughly 83% of them seen once, and the ten largest clones take around 5.1%.

The chain carries TRBV18 and TRBJ1-2, with D tentatively TRBD1 (5 bases). The sample taken for sequencing was PBMCs or T cells enriched from blood (not recorded which). This clonotype was obtained from a man aged 70-80 years who had been exposed to COVID-19. The chain's CDR3 is CASSPQMGQSRPYGYTF. Here the CDR3 DNA reads TGTGCCAGCTCACCACAGATGGGGCAGTCTCGACCCTATGGCTACACCTTC. The variable domain in full, with the rest retrieved from reference TRBV18 and TRBJ1-2, is NAGVMQNPRHLVRRRGQEARLRCSPMKGHSHVYWYRQLPEEGLKFMVYLQKENIIDESGMPKERFSAEFPKEGPSILRIQQVVRGDSAAYFCASSPQMGQSRPYGYTFGSGTRLTVV.